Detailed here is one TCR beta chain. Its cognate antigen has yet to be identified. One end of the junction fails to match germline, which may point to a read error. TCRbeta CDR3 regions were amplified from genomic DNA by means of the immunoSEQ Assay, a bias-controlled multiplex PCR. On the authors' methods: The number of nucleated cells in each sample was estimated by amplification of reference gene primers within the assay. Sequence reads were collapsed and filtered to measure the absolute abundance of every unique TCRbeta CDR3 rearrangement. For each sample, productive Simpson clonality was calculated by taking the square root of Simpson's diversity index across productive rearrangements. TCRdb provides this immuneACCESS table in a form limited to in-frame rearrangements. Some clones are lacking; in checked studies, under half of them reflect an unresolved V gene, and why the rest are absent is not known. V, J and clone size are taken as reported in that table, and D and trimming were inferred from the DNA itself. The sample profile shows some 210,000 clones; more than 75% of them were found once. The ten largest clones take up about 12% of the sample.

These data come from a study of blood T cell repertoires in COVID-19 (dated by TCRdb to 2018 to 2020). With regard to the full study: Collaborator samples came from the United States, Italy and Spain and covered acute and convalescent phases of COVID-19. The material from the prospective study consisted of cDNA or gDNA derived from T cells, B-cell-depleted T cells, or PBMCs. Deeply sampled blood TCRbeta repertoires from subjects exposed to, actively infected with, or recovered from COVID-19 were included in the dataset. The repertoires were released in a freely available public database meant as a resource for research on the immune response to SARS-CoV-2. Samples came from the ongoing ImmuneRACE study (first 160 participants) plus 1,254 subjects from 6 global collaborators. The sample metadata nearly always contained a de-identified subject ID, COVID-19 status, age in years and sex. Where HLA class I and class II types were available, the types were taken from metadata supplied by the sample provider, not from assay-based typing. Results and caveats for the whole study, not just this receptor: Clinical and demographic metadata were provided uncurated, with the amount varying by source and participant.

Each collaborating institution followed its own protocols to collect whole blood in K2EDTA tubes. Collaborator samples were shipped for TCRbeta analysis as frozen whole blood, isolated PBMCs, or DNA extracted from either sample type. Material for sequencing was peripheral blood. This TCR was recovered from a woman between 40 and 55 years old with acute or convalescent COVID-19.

The CDR3 in this case is CASYRQGADTEAFF. The DNA sequence is as follows: TGTGCCAGCTACAGACAGGGGGCGGACACTGAGGCTTTCTTT. The sequence links TRBV2 to TRBJ1-1; the junction holds 10 bases that match TRBD1. CDR1 and CDR2 are read off the germline V gene as SNHLY and FYNNEI. From the cysteine through the phenylalanine, the CDR3 covers 14 amino acids. Of the read, only the CDR3 DNA is kept; its 42 bases are in frame from base 1.